The 23 T cell receptor beta chains listed next were all sequenced from one sample in a study of blood T cell repertoires in COVID-19. Sequencing used immunoSEQ multiplex PCR; TCRdb keeps in-frame clones, though not all of them. The sample carries approximately 230,000 clones, around 90% recorded once. The sequenced sample consisted of peripheral blood. Source of these receptors: a man at least 80 years old with acute or convalescent COVID-19.

The chain employs TRBV18 and TRBJ1-3; the D is unclear. The CDR3 is made up of 16 amino acids. Germline V gene sequence: CDR1 KGHSH, CDR2 LQKENI. Trimming removed 3 bases from V and 4 bases from J, with 16 bases in between. CDR3 DNA sequence: TGTGCCAGCTCACCTGAAAGACTGTATTCGGGAAACACCATATATTTT. Translating it yields CASSPERLYSGNTIYF.

The chain recombines TRBV28 with TRBJ2-2, with D perhaps matching TRBD2 (6 bases). Germline CDR1 and CDR2: MDHEN and SYDVKM. The CDR3 runs 14 residues. V lost 2 bases and J 5 bases, leaving 9 bases between the germline ends. Here the CDR3 DNA reads TGTGCCAGCAGTTTACGTGGGACTACCGGGGAGCTGTTTTTT. Translated: CASSLRGTTGELFF.

The genes are TRBV9 and TRBJ2-7, with 8 bases matching TRBD2. Unmatched junction bases numbered 10, after V lost 4 bases and J lost 1 base. The CDR3 length is 16 residues. Germline V gives CDR1 SGDLS, CDR2 YYNGEE. The CDR3 spells CASSPGDVAGSYEQYF. The DNA of the CDR3 is TGTGCCAGCAGCCCCGGGGACGTAGCGGGGTCCTACGAGCAGTACTTC. Complete variable domain (other parts from reference TRBV9 and TRBJ2-7): DSGVTQTPKHLITATGQRVTLRCSPRSGDLSVYWYQQSLDQGLQFLIQYYNGEERAKGNILERFSAQQFPDLHSELNLSSLELGDSALYFCASSPGDVAGSYEQYFGPGTRLTVT.

V gene TRBV5-8 combines with J gene TRBJ1-5, with D possibly matching TRBD1 (5 bases). This CDR3 comprises 16 residues. Germline CDR1 reads SGHTS; CDR2 reads YDEGEE. Between the trimmed V and J ends, which lost 0 bases and 0 bases, there was a span of 10 bases. The CDR3 here is CASSLARGASNQPQHF. DNA of the CDR3: TGTGCCAGCAGCTTGGCCCGCGGGGCTAGCAATCAGCCCCAGCATTTT.

This clone appeared a single time. The V gene is TRBV24-1, the J gene TRBJ2-2; weak D call: TRBD2 (5 bases). Germline V gene sequence: CDR1 KGHDR, CDR2 SFDVKD. V shed 3 bases and J shed 4 bases, with 11 bases lying between them. The CDR3 is 15 residues long. The DNA for the CDR3 is TGTGCCACCAGTGATGGGCAGAGGGCCACCGGGGAGCTGTTTTTT. Translating gives CATSDGQRATGELFF.

The CDR3 DNA sequence: TGCGCCAGCAGCCAAGATTTGTTAGCGGGGAACAATGAGCAGTTCTTC. Protein: CASSQDLLAGNNEQFF. The gene calls are TRBV4-3 and TRBJ2-1; 8 bases match TRBD2. J gave up 5 bases and V 0 bases, and 6 bases lay outside the gene matches. Germline assignment: CDR1 LGHNA and CDR2 YSLEER. The CDR3 length is 16 residues.

The CDR3: CASSLAGGVDTEAFF. The CDR3 DNA sequence: TGTGCCAGCAGCTTAGCGGGAGGGGTGGACACTGAAGCTTTCTTT. V usage is TRBV7-2 and J usage is TRBJ1-1; possibly TRBD1 for D (5 bases). The germline CDR1 and CDR2 sequences are SGHTA and FQGNSA. This CDR3 contains 15 residues. V lost 0 bases and J lost 3, with 11 bases in between.

CDR3 loop: CASSDPTGVGTQYF. Written as DNA, the CDR3 is TGTGCCAGCAGCGACCCTACCGGGGTCGGAACCCAGTACTTC. The rearrangement joins TRBV9 to TRBJ2-5; possible D gene TRBD2, 5 bases. Trimming removed 3 bases at V and 8 bases at J, with 17 bases between. Germline assignment: CDR1 SGDLS and CDR2 YYNGEE. The CDR3 runs 14 residues.

The chain carries TRBV19 and TRBJ1-5; D unresolved. Deletions cut 5 bases from V and 3 bases from J, with 8 bases between. The CDR3 runs to 13 residues. Looked up from germline, CDR1 is LNHDA and CDR2 is SQIVND (reference sequence). The DNA for the CDR3 is TGTGCCAGTAGTTCCCGGGACAATCAGCCCCAGCATTTT. Translation gives CASSSRDNQPQHF.

The chain carries TRBV5-1 and TRBJ1-1, with D perhaps matching TRBD1 (5 bases). CDR3 length: 14 amino acids. The V gene lost 0 bases and the J gene lost 4 bases, with 10 bases spanning the gap. Germline CDR1 SGHRS, CDR2 YFSETQ. The CDR3: CASSLEVGGTEAFF. The CDR3 DNA reads as TGCGCCAGCAGCTTGGAGGTGGGGGGCACTGAAGCTTTCTTT.

A remark on this clone: Other nucleotide sequences in the sample specify the same CDR3. V and J are TRBV24-1 and TRBJ2-5; TRBD1 aligns across 9 bases. J was trimmed by 0 bases and V by 3 bases; bases with no gene match: 4. The CDR3 totals 16 residues. CDR1 and CDR2 from the germline V gene are KGHDR and SFDVKD. CDR3 loop: CATSDLRTGDQETQYF. DNA of the CDR3: TGTGCCACCAGTGATCTGAGGACAGGGGACCAAGAGACCCAGTACTTC.

The chain has TRBV29-1 and TRBJ1-4; 12 bases map to TRBD1. CDR1 SQVTM and CDR2 ANQGSEA come from the germline V gene. The J segment lost 6 bases and the V segment lost 6 bases, leaving 8 bases of the junction unmatched. The CDR3 totals 15 residues. CDR3 bases: TGCAGCGTCGCCGGGACAGGGGGCGCACATGAAAAACTGTTTTTT. Encoded protein: CSVAGTGGAHEKLFF.

The V and J genes are TRBV6-5 and TRBJ1-6; 9 positions agree with TRBD1. This CDR3 comprises 13 residues. From germline, CDR1 is MNHEY and CDR2 SVGAGI. Losses at the gene ends were 6 bases for V and 10 bases for J; bases not matched to a gene: 4. The DNA for the CDR3 is TGTGCCAGCAGGGGACAGGGCACCTCACCCCTCCACTTT. This gives the protein CASRGQGTSPLHF.

The CDR3 here is CATSETGSWQETQYF. For the CDR3, the DNA is TGTGCCACCAGTGAAACAGGGTCTTGGCAAGAGACCCAGTACTTC. This chain connects TRBV24-1 to TRBJ2-5; D is perhaps TRBD1 (6 bases). CDR3 size: 15 residues. CDR1 and CDR2 (germline): KGHDR, SFDVKD. Trimming stripped 4 bases from V and 2 bases from J, with 13 bases between.

The rearrangement joins TRBV6-6 to TRBJ1-2; 8 bases agree with TRBD1. CDR3 length equals 16 residues. Germline V lookup: CDR1 MNHNY, CDR2 SVGAGI (reference sequence). With 0 bases clipped from V and 2 bases from J, the junction kept 5 bases outside the gene matches. The CDR3 region has the DNA TGTGCCAGCAGTTACTCCCGGACAGGGAAAAACTATGGCTACACCTTC. Translation: CASSYSRTGKNYGYTF.

The genes are TRBV4-2 and TRBJ1-3; 7 positions agree with TRBD1. This CDR3 is built from 16 residues. V shed 0 bases and J 5 bases; nucleotides not matched to a gene: 7. In germline, CDR1 is LGHNA, CDR2 YNFKEQ. CDR3 amino acids: CASSQERQGGRNTIYF. CDR3 coding DNA: TGTGCCAGCAGCCAAGAGCGACAGGGTGGAAGAAACACCATATATTTT.

This chain connects TRBV7-2 to TRBJ2-7; no reliable D call. CDR1 and CDR2 (germline): SGHTA, FQGNSA. CDR3 length equals 13 residues. V was pared by 5 bases and J by 6 bases, with 14 bases between. The CDR3, as DNA: TGTGCCAGCAGCAATGTCCCCTCTAGCGAGCAGTACTTC. This gives the protein CASSNVPSSEQYF.

This clone has more than one count but fewer than ten. The rearrangement joins TRBV6-6 to TRBJ2-5, with TRBD1 matching 10 bases. The J segment lost 4 bases and the V segment lost 2 bases, leaving 1 base of the junction unmatched. CDR3 length equals 14 residues. Germline CDR1 reads MNHNY; CDR2 reads SVGAGI (reference sequence). Here the CDR3 reads CASSYGTGAETQYF. The CDR3 DNA follows: TGTGCCAGCAGTTACGGGACAGGGGCAGAGACCCAGTACTTC.

CDR3: CASSQATEAFF. The CDR3 DNA sequence: TGTGCCAGCAGCCAAGCAACTGAAGCTTTCTTT. The V and J genes are TRBV4-2 and TRBJ1-1; D call uncertain. The CDR3 consists of 11 residues. The V and J ends lost 1 base and 5 bases respectively, with 2 bases between them. From germline, CDR1 is LGHNA and CDR2 YNFKEQ.

The chain carries TRBV7-3 and TRBJ2-3, with D maybe TRBD2 (5 bases). The V end lost 2 bases, the J end lost 9 bases, and 18 bases lay between the germline ends. CDR3 length: 15 amino acids. The V gene's germline CDR1 is SGHTA and CDR2 FQGTGA. The CDR3 bases are TGTGCCAGCAGCTTAGATGGGGAGTCTGGGTTCACGCAGTATTTT. It yields the protein CASSLDGESGFTQYF.

V gene TRBV5-1 combines with J gene TRBJ2-7; TRBD1 matches at 7 bases. From germline, CDR1 is SGHRS and CDR2 YFSETQ. CDR3 size: 16 residues. The J segment lost 4 bases and the V segment lost 1 base, leaving 11 bases of the junction unmatched. DNA of the CDR3: TGCGCCAGCAGCTTGAGGGCGACAGGGAATTTTTACGAGCAGTACTTC. This encodes CASSLRATGNFYEQYF.

This clone showed up just a few times. The chain uses TRBV28 and TRBJ2-7; D unclear. The germline V gene encodes CDR1 MDHEN and CDR2 SYDVKM. This CDR3 is built from 14 residues. Trimming took 6 bases from V and 0 from J, leaving 12 bases between them. CDR3 sequence reads: CASRSDTSSYEQYF. The CDR3 DNA reads TGTGCCAGCAGGAGCGATACGAGCTCCTACGAGCAGTACTTC.

With respect to this clone: One end of the junction varies from germline; a read error may be responsible. The chain carries TRBV7-8 and TRBJ2-7; no clear D gene. This CDR3 contains 12 residues. Germline V gene lookup returns CDR1 SGHVS and CDR2 FQNEAQ. The CDR3 region has the DNA TGTGCCAGCAGCCCCCTAGTAGGTGAGCTGTACTTC. Amino acid sequence: CASSPLVGELYF.